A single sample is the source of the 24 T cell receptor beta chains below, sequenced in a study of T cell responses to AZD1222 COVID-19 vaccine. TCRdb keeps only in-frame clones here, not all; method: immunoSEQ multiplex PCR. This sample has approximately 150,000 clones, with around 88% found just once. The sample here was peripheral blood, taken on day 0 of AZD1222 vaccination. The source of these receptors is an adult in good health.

The CDR3 loop reads CASSASGTSYEQYF. CDR3 in DNA: TGTGCCAGCAGTGCATCCGGGACTAGCTACGAGCAGTACTTC. The genes are TRBV6-2 or TRBV6-3 and TRBJ2-7; 8 nucleotides align to TRBD2. The CDR3 is 14 residues long. The junction had 6 bases not matched to a gene; V was cut back by 5 bases and J by 3 bases. Germline V gives CDR1 MNHEY, CDR2 SVGEGT.

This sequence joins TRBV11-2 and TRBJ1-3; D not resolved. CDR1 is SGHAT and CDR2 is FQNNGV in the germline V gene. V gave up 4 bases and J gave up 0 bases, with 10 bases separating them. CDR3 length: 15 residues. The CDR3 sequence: CASSSDGRSGNTIYF. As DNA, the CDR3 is TGTGCCAGCAGCTCGGACGGCCGCTCTGGAAACACCATATATTTT.

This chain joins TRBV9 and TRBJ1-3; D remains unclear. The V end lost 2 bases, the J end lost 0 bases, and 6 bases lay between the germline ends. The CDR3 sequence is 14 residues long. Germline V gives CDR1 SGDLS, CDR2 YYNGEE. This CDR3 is CASSVDSSGNTIYF. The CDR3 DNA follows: TGTGCCAGCAGCGTTGACTCCTCTGGAAACACCATATATTTT.

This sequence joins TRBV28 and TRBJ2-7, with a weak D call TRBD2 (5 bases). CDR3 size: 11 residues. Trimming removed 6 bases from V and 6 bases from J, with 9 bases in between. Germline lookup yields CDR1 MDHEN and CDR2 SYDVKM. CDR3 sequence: CASRQRVEQYF. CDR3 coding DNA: TGTGCCAGCAGACAGAGGGTCGAGCAGTACTTC.

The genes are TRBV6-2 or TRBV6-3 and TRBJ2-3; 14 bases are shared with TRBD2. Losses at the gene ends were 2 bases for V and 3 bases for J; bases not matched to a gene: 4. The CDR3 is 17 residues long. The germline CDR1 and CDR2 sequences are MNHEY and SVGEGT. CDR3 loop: CASSYPGTSGRTDTQYF. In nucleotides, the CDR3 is TGTGCCAGCAGTTACCCTGGGACTAGCGGGAGAACAGATACGCAGTATTTT.

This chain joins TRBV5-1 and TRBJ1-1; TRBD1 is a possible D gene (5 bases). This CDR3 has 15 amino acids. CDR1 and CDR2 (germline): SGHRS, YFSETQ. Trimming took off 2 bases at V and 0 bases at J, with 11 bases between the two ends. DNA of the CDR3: TGCGCCAGCAGCTTTGGGGGGACCCTGAACACTGAAGCTTTCTTT. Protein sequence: CASSFGGTLNTEAFF. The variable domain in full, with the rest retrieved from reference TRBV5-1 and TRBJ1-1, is KAGVTQTPRYLIKTRGQQVTLSCSPISGHRSVSWYQQTPGQGLQFLFEYFSETQRNKGNFPGRFSGRQFSNSRSEMNVSTLELGDSALYLCASSFGGTLNTEAFFGQGTRLTVV.

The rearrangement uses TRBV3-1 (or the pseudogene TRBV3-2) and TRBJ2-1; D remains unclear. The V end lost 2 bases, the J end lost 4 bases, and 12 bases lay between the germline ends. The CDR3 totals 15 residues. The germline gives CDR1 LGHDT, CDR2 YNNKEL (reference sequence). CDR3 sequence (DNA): TGTGCCAGCAGCCAAAACCAATTACCGTACAATGAGCAGTTCTTC. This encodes CASSQNQLPYNEQFF.

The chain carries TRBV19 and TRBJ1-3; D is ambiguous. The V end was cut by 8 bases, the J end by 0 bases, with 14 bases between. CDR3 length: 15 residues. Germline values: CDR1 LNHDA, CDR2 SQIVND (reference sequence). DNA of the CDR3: TGTGCCAGTGGGAACGGGGTGGACTCTGGAAACACCATATATTTT. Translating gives CASGNGVDSGNTIYF.

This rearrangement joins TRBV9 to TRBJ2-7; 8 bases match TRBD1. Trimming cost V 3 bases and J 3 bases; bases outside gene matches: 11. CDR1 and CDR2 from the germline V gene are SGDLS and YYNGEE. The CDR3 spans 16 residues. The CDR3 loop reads CASSARPGTGGYEQYF. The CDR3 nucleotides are TGTGCCAGCAGCGCCCGACCCGGGACAGGCGGCTACGAGCAGTACTTC.

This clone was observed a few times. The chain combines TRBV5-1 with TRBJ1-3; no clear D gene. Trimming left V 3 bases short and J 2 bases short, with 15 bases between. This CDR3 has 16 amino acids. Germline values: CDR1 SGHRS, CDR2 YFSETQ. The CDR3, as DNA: TGCGCCAGCAGCTCGGTTTTAGGCCTTCCTGGAAACACCATATATTTT. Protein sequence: CASSSVLGLPGNTIYF.

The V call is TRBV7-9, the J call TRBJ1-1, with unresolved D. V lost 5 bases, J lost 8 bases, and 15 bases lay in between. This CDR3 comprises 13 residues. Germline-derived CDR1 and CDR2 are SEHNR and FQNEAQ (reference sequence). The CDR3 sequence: CASSPPRYSEAFF. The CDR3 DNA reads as TGTGCCAGCAGCCCGCCCAGATACAGCGAAGCTTTCTTT.

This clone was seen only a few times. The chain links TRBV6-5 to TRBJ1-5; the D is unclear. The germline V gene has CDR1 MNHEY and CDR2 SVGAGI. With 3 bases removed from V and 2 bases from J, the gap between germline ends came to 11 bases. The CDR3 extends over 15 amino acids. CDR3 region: CASSYSGSGNQPQHF. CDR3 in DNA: TGTGCCAGCAGTTATAGCGGCTCAGGCAATCAGCCCCAGCATTTT.

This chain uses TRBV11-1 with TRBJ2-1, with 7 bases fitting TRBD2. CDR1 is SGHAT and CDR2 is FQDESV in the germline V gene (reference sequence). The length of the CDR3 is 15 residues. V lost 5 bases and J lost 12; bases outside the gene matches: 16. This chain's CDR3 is CASSRPTGGPIGQFF. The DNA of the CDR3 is TGTGCCAGCAGCCGTCCCACGGGAGGACCCATCGGGCAGTTCTTC.

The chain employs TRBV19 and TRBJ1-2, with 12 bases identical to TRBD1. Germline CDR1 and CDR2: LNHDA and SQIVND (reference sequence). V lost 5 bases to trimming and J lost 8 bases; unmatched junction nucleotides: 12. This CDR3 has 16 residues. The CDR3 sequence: CASSAYRDRGPRGYTF. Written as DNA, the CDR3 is TGTGCCAGTAGTGCTTACCGGGACAGGGGGCCGAGGGGCTACACCTTC. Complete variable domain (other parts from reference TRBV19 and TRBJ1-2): DGGITQSPKYLFRKEGQNVTLSCEQNLNHDAMYWYRQDPGQGLRLIYYSQIVNDFQKGDIAEGYSVSREKKESFPLTVTSAQKNPTAFYLCASSAYRDRGPRGYTFGSGTRLTVV.

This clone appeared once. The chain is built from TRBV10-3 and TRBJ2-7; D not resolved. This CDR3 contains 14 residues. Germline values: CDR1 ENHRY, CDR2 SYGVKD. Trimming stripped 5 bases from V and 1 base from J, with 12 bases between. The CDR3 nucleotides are TGTGCCATCAGTTCCCTCAGTGGATCCTACGAGCAGTACTTC. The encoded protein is CAISSLSGSYEQYF.

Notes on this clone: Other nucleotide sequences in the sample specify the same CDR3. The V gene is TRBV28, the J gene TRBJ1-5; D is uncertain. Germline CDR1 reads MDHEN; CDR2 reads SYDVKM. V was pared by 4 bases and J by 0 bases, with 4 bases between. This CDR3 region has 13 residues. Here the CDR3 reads CASSSYSNQPQHF. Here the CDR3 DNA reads TGTGCCAGCAGTTCGTATAGCAATCAGCCCCAGCATTTT.

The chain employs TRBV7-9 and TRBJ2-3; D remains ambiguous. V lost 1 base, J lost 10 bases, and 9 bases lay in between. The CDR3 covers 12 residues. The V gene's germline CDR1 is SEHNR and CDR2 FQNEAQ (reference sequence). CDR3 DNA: TGTGCCAGCAGCTTAGGTACCGCCGCGCAGTATTTT. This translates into CASSLGTAAQYF.

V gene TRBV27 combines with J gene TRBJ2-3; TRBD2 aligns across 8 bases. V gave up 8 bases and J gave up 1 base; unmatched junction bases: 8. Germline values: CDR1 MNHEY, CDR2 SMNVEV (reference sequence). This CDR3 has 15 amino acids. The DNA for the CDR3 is TGTGCCAGCCCCCAACTAGCGGAGTGCACAGATACGCAGTATTTT. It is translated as CASPQLAECTDTQYF.

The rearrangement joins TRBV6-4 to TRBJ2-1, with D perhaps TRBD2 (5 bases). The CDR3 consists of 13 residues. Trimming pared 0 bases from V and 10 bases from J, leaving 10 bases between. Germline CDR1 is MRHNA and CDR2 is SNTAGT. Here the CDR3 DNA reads TGTGCCAGCAGTGACTCGGAGGCAGGAGAGCAGTTCTTC. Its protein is CASSDSEAGEQFF.

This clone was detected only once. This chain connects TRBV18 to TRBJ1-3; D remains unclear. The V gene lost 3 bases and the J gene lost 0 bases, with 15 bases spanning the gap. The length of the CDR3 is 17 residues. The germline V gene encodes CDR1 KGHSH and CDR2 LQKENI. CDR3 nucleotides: TGTGCCAGCTCACCGTTCGGAAAGGGCCACTCTGGAAACACCATATATTTT. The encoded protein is CASSPFGKGHSGNTIYF.

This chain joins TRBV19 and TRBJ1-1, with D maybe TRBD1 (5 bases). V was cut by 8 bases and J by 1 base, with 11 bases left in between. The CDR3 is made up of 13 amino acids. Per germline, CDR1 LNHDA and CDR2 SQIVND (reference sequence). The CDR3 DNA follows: TGTGCCAGTTCAGGGAGAACGAACACTGAAGCTTTCTTT. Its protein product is CASSGRTNTEAFF.

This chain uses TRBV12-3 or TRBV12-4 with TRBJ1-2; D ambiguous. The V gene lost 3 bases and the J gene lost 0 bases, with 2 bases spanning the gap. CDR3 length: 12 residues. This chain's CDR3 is CASSFTNYGYTF. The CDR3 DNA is TGTGCCAGCAGTTTCACTAACTATGGCTACACCTTC.

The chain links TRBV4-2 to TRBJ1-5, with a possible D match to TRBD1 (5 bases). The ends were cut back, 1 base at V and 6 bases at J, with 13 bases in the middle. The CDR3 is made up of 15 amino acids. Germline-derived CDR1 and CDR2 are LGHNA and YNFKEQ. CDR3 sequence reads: CASSQVQGASQPQHF. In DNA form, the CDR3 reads TGTGCCAGCAGCCAAGTGCAAGGGGCCAGTCAGCCCCAGCATTTT.

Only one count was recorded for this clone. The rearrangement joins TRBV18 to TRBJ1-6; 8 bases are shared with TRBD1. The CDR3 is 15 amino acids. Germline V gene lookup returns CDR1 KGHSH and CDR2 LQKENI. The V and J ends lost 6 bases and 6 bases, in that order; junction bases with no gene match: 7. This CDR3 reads CASSSGTGVNSPLHF. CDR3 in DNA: TGTGCCAGCTCGTCAGGGACAGGTGTTAATTCACCCCTCCACTTT.